The text below deals with one TCR beta chain. The record originates from a study of CD8+ T cells in alopecia areata. Trimming pared 6 bases from V and 8 bases from J, leaving 10 bases between. CDR3 length equals 12 residues. Germline V gives CDR1 SNHLY, CDR2 FYNNEI. It was cDNA, reverse transcribed from extracted RNA, that served as the sequencing template. The data were produced by immunoSEQ multiplex PCR, yet TCRdb's version contains in-frame clones alone and is incomplete. Of about 130,000 clones in the sample, 58% were seen once. This clonotype was sampled from a human donor with alopecia areata. This sequence joins TRBV2 and TRBJ1-4; D is possibly TRBD1 (5 bases). Sequencing used CD4+ T cells sorted from blood, obtained at week 0. CDR3 loop: CASRGTAEKLFF. CDR3 coding DNA: TGTGCCAGCAGGGGGACGGCCGAAAAACTGTTTTTT.